This T cell receptor beta chain was identified during a study of blood T cell repertoires in COVID-19. J was trimmed by 7 bases and V by 2 bases; bases with no gene match: 19. The CDR3 runs 18 residues. Germline assignment: CDR1 ENHRY and CDR2 SYGVKD. The assay was immunoSEQ multiplex PCR, and TCRdb's table has in-frame clones only and misses some. The data contain more than 60,000 clones, about 90% of them singletons. The sequencing sample was made of peripheral blood. This sequence was found in a man aged 60 to 75 with acute or convalescent COVID-19. The chain links TRBV10-3 to TRBJ1-2; 7 bases are a match to TRBD1. CDR3: CAISEPTGTETPLGGYTF. CDR3 coding DNA: TGTGCCATCAGTGAGCCGACTGGGACAGAGACTCCCCTCGGTGGCTACACCTTC.